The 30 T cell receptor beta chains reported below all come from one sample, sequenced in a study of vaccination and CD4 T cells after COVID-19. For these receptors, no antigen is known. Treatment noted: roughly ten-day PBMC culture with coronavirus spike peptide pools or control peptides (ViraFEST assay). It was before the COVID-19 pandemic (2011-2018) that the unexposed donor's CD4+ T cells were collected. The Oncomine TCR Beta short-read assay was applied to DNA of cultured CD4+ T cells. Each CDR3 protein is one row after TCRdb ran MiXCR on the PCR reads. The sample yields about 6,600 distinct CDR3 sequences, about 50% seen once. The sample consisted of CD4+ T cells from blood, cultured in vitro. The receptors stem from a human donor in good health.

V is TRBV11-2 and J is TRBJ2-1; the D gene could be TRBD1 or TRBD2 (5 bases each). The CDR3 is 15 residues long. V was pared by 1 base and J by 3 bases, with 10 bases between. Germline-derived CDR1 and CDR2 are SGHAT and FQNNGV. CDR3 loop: CASSLGGVYYNEQFF. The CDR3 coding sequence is TGTGCCAGCAGCTTAGGAGGGGTTTACTACAATGAGCAGTTCTTC.

The CDR3 DNA sequence: TGTGCCTGGAGCGCTGGACATTTAGTCGAGACCCAGTACTTC. This encodes CAWSAGHLVETQYF. The chain employs TRBV30 and TRBJ2-5; D is possibly TRBD1 (5 bases). The V end was cut by 3 bases, the J end by 5 bases, with 16 bases between. This CDR3 is 14 amino acids long. Per the germline V gene, CDR1 is GTSNPN and CDR2 is SVGIG (reference sequence).

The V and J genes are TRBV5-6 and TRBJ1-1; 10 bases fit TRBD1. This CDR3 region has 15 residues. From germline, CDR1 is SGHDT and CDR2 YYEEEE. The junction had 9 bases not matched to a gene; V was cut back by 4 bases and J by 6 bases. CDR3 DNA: TGTGCCAGCAGCACTGGGGACAGGGGTTGGTCTGAAGCTTTCTTT. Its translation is CASSTGDRGWSEAFF. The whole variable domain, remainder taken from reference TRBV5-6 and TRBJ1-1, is DAGVTQSPTHLIKTRGQQVTLRCSPKSGHDTVSWYQQALGQGPQFIFQYYEEEERQRGNFPDRFSGHQFPNYSSELNVNALLLGDSALYLCASSTGDRGWSEAFFGQGTRLTVV.

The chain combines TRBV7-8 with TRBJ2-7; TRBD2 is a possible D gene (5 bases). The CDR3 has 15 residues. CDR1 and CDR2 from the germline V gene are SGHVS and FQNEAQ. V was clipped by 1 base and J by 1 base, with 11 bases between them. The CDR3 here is CASSLEAAFSYEQYF. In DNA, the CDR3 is TGTGCCAGCAGCTTAGAAGCGGCCTTTTCCTACGAGCAGTACTTC.

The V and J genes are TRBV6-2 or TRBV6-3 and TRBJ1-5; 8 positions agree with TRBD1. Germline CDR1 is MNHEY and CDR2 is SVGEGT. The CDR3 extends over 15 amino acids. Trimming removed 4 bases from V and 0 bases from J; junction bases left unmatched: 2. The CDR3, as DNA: TGTGCCAGCAGTTTCGACAGGGGTAGCAATCAGCCCCAGCATTTT. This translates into CASSFDRGSNQPQHF.

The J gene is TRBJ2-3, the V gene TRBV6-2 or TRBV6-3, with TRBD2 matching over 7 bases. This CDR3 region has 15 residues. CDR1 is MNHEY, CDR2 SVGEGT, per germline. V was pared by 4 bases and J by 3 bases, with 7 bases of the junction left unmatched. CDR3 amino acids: CASSSGTTDTDTQYF. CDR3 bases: TGTGCCAGCAGTTCCGGGACTACGGATACAGATACGCAGTATTTT.

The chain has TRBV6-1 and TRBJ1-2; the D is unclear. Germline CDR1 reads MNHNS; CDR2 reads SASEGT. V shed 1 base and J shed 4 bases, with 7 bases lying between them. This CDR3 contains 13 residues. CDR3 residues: CASSEGAGYGYTF. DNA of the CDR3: TGTGCCAGCAGTGAAGGGGCAGGCTATGGCTACACCTTC.

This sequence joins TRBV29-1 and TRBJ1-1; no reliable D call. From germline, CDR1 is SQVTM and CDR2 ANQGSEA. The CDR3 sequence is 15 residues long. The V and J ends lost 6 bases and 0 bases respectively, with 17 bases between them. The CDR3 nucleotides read TGCAGCGTGGGCCAGACCAATTCCATGAACACTGAAGCTTTCTTT. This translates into CSVGQTNSMNTEAFF.

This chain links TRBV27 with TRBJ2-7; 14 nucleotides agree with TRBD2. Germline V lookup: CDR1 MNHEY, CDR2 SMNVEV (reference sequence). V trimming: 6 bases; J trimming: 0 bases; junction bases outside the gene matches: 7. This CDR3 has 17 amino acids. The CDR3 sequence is CASSRTSGGSSSYEQYF. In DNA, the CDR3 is TGTGCCAGCAGCAGGACTAGCGGGGGGTCGAGCTCCTACGAGCAGTACTTC.

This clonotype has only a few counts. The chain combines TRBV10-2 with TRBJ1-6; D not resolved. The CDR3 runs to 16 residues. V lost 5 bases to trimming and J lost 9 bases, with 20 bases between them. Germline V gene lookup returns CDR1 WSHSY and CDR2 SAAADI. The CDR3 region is CASSPPPTAWGSPLHF. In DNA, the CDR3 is TGCGCCAGCAGTCCTCCTCCGACGGCCTGGGGTTCACCCCTCCACTTT.

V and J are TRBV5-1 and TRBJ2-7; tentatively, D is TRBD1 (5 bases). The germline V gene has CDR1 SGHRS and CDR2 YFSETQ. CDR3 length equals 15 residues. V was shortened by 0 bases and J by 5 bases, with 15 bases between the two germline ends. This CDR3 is CASSLAREAWDEQYF. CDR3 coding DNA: TGCGCCAGCAGCTTGGCCAGGGAAGCTTGGGACGAGCAGTACTTC.

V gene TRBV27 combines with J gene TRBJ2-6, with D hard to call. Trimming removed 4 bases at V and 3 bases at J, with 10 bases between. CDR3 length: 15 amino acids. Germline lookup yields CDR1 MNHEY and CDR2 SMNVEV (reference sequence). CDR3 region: CASSSGVGGANVLTF. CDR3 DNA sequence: TGTGCCAGCAGTTCAGGAGTAGGTGGGGCCAACGTCCTGACTTTC.

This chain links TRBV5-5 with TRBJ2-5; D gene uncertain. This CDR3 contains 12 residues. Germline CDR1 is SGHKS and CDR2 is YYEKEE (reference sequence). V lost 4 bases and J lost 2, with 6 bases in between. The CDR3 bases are TGTGCCAGCAGCAGGATACAAGAGACCCAGTACTTC. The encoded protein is CASSRIQETQYF.

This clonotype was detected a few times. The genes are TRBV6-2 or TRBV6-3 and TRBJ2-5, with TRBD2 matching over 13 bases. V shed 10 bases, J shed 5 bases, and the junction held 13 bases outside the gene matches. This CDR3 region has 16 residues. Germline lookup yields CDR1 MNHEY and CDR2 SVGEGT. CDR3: CATQGTSGGARETQYF. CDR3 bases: TGTGCCACCCAAGGAACTAGCGGGGGGGCAAGGGAGACCCAGTACTTC.

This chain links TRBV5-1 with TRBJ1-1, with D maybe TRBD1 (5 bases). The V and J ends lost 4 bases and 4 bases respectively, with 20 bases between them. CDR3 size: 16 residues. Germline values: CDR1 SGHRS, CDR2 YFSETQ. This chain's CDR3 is CASSPRGGGGGTEAFF. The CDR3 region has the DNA TGCGCCAGCAGCCCACGGGGGGGGGGAGGCGGCACTGAAGCTTTCTTT.

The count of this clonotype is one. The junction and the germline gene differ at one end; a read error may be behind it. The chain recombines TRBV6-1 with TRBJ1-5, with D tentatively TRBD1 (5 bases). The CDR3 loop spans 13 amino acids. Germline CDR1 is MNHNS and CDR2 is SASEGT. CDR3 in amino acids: CASSEMGDQPQRF. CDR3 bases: TGTGCCAGCAGTGAAATGGGGGATCAGCCCCAGCGTTTT.

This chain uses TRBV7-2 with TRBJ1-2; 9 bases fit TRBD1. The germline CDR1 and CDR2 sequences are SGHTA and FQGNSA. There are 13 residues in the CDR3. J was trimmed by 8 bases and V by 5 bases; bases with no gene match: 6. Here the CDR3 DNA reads TGTGCCAGCAGCCGGGGACAGGGTTACGGCTACACCTTC. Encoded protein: CASSRGQGYGYTF.

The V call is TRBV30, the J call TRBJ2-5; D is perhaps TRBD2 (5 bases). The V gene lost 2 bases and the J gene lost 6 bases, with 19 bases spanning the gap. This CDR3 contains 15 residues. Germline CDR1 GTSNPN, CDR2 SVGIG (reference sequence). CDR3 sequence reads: CAWSNFRTSGKTQYF. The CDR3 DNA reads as TGTGCCTGGAGTAACTTCCGAACATCGGGGAAGACCCAGTACTTC.

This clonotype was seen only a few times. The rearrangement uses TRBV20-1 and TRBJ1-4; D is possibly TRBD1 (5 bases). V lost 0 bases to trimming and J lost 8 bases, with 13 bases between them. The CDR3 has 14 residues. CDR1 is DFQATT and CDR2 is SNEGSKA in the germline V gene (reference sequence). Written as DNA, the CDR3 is TGCAGTGCTAGAGATGGAGGGGCCTCCGAAAAACTGTTTTTT. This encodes CSARDGGASEKLFF.

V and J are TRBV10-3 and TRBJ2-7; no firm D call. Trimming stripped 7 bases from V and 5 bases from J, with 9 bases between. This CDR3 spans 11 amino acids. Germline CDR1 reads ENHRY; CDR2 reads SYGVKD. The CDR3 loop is CAITVGDEQYF. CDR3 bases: TGTGCCATCACAGTCGGAGACGAGCAGTACTTC.

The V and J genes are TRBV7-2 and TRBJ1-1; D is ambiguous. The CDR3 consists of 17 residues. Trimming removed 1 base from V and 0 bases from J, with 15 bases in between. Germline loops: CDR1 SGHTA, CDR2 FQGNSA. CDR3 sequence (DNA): TGTGCCAGCAGCTTAGGAGTGTGGTCAGGCATGAACACTGAAGCTTTCTTT. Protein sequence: CASSLGVWSGMNTEAFF.

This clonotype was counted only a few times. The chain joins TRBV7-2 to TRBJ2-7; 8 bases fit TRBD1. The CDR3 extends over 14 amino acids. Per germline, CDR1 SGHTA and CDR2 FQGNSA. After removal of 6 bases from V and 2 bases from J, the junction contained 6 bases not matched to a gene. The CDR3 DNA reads TGTGCCAGCAGTCATCGGACAGGGACCTACGAGCAGTACTTC. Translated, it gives CASSHRTGTYEQYF. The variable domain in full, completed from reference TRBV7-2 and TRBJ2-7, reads GAGVSQSPSNKVTEKGKDVELRCDPISGHTALYWYRQSLGQGLEFLIYFQGNSAPDKSGLPSDRFSAERTGGSVSTLTIQRTQQEDSAVYLCASSHRTGTYEQYFGPGTRLTVT.

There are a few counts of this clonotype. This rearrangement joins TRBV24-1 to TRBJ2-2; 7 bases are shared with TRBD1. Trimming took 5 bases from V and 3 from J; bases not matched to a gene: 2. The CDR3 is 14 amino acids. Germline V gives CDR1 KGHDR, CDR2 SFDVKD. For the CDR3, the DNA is TGTGCCACCAGTGCCAGGGGGTACACCGGGGAGCTGTTTTTT. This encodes CATSARGYTGELFF.

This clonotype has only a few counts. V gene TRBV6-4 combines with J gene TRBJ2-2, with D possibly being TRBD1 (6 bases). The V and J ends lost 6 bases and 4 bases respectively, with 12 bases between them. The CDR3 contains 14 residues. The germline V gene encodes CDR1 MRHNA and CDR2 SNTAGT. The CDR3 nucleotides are TGTGCCAGCAGGAGGGGGTCGGGCACCGGGGAGCTGTTTTTT. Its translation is CASRRGSGTGELFF.

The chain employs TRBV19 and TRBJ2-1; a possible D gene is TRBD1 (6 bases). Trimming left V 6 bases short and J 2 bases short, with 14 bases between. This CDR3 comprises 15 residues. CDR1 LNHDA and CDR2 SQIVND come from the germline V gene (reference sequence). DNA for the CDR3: TGTGCCAGTAGACCGGGACACCGAGCCTACAATGAGCAGTTCTTC. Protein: CASRPGHRAYNEQFF. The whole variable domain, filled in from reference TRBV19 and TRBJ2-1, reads DGGITQSPKYLFRKEGQNVTLSCEQNLNHDAMYWYRQDPGQGLRLIYYSQIVNDFQKGDIAEGYSVSREKKESFPLTVTSAQKNPTAFYLCASRPGHRAYNEQFFGPGTRLTVL.

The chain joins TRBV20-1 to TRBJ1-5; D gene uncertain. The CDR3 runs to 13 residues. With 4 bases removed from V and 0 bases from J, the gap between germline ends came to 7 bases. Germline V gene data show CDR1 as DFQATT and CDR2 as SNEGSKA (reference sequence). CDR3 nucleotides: TGCAGTGCTACCCATTATAGCAATCAGCCCCAGCATTTT. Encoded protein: CSATHYSNQPQHF.

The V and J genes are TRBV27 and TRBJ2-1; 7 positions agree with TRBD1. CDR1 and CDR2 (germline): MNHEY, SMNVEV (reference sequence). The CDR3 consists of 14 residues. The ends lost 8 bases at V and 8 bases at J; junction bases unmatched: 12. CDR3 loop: CASRYGQVVYEQFF. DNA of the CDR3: TGTGCCAGCCGGTATGGACAGGTTGTCTATGAGCAGTTCTTC.

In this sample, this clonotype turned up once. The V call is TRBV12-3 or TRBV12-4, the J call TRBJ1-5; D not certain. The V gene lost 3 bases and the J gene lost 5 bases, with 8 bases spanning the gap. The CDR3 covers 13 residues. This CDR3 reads CASSFTAYQPQHF. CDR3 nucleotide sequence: TGTGCCAGCAGTTTTACAGCTTATCAGCCCCAGCATTTT.

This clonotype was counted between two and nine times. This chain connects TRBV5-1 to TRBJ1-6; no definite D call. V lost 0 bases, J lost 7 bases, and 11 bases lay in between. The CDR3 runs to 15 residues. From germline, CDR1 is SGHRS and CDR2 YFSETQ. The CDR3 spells CASSLETPHNSPLHF. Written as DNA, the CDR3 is TGCGCCAGCAGCTTGGAGACACCTCACAATTCACCCCTCCACTTT.

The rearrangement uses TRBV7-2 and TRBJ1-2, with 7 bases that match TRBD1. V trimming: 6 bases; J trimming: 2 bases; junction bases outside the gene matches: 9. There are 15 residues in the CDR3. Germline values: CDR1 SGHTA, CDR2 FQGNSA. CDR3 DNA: TGTGCCAGCAGACTTAATACAGGGGCCAACTATGGCTACACCTTC. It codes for CASRLNTGANYGYTF. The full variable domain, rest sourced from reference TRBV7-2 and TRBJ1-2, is GAGVSQSPSNKVTEKGKDVELRCDPISGHTALYWYRQSLGQGLEFLIYFQGNSAPDKSGLPSDRFSAERTGGSVSTLTIQRTQQEDSAVYLCASRLNTGANYGYTFGSGTRLTVV.